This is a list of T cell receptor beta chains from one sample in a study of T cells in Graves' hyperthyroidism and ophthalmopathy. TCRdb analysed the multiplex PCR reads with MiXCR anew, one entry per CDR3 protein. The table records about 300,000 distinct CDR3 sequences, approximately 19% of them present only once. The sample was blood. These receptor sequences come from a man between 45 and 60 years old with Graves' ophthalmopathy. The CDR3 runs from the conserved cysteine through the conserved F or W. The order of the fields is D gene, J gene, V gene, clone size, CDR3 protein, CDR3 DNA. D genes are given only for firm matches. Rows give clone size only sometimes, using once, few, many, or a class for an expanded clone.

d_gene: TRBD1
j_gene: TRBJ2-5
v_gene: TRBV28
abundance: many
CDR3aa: CASSPDRVQETQYF
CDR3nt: TGTGCCAGCAGCCCGGACAGGGTCCAAGAGACCCAGTACTTC

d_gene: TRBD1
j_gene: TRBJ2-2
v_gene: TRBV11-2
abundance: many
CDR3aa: CASSSTGDRAGELFF
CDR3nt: TGTGCCAGCAGCTCAACAGGGGACAGGGCCGGGGAGCTGTTTTTT

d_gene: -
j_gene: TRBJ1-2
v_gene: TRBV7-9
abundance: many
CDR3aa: CASSLGQAGDGYTF
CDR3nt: TGTGCCAGCAGCTTAGGGCAGGCTGGAGATGGCTACACCTTC

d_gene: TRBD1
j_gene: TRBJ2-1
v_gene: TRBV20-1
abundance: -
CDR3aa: CSATDRGAYNEQFF
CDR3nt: TGCAGTGCTACGGACAGGGGCGCGTACAATGAGCAGTTCTTC

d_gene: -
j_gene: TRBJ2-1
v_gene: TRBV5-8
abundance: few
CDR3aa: CASSLRQGNYNEQFF
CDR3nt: TGTGCCAGCAGCTTGCGTCAGGGGAATTACAATGAGCAGTTCTTC

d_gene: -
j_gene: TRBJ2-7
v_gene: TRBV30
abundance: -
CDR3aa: CAWSVQLGRQTYEQYF
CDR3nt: TGTGCCTGGAGTGTACAATTGGGGAGACAGACCTACGAGCAGTACTTC

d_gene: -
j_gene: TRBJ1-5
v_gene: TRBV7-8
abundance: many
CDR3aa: CASSHLNQPQHF
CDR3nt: TGTGCCAGCAGCCACCTGAATCAGCCCCAGCATTTT

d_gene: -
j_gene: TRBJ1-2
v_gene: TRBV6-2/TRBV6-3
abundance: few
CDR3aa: CASSYVPNWGYTF
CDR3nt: TGTGCCAGCAGTTACGTCCCAAATTGGGGCTACACCTTC

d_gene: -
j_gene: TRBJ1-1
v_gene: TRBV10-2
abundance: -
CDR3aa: CASRDSAFTEAFF
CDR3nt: TGCGCCAGCAGAGACTCTGCGTTCACTGAAGCTTTCTTT

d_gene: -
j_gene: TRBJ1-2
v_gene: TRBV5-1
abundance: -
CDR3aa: CASSSMEGGNYGYTF
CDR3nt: TGCGCCAGCAGCTCAATGGAGGGGGGAAACTATGGCTACACCTTC

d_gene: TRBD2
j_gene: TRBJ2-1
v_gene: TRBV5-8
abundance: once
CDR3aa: CASSILGLAGGRGDEQFF
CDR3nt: TGTGCCAGCAGCATCCTCGGACTAGCGGGAGGGCGGGGGGATGAGCAGTTCTTC

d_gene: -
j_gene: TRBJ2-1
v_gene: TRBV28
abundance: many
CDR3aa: CASRGEVRGYNEQFF
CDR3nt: TGTGCCAGCAGAGGGGAGGTCAGGGGATACAATGAGCAGTTCTTC

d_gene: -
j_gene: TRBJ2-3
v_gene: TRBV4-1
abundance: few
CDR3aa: CASSQVFSGRETDTQYF
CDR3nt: TGCGCCAGCAGCCAAGTATTTTCCGGGAGAGAGACAGATACGCAGTATTTT

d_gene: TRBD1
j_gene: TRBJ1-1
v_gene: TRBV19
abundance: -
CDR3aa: CASPPARTGGKGAFF
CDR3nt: TGTGCCAGTCCGCCGGCACGGACAGGAGGGAAGGGAGCTTTCTTT

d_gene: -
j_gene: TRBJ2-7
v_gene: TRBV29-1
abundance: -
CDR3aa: CSVVGRWYEQYF
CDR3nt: TGCAGCGTTGTTGGGCGGTGGTACGAGCAGTACTTC

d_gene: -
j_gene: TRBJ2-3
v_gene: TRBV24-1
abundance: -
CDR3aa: CATSDLGQPSDTQYF
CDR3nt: TGTGCCACCAGTGATTTGGGACAGCCCTCCGATACGCAGTATTTT

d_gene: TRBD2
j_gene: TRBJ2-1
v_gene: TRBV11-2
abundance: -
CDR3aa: CASSGRSAGAGPYNEQFF
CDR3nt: TGTGCCAGCAGCGGCCGGTCCGCGGGAGCGGGTCCTTACAATGAGCAGTTCTTC

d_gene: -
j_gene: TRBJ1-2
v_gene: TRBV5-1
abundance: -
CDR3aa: CASSLSAYGYTF
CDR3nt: TGCGCCAGCAGCTTGTCCGCCTATGGCTACACCTTC

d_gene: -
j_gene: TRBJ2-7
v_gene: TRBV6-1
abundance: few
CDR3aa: CASSRQAYYEQYF
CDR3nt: TGTGCCAGCAGTCGACAGGCGTACTACGAGCAGTACTTC

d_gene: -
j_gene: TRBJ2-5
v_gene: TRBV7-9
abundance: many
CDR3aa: CASSPKRRVGETQYF
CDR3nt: TGTGCCAGCAGCCCTAAGAGGAGGGTAGGGGAGACCCAGTACTTC

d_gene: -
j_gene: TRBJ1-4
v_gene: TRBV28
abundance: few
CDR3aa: CASTTGGGLNEKLFF
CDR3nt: TGTGCCAGCACCACTGGGGGAGGCTTAAATGAAAAACTGTTTTTT

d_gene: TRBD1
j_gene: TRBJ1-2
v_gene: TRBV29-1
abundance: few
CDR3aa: CSGDPGQGANYGYTF
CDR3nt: TGCAGCGGTGACCCGGGACAGGGAGCTAACTATGGCTACACCTTC

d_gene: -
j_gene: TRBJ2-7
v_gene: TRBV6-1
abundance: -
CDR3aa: CASSELVEQYF
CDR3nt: TGTGCCAGCAGTGAATTGGTCGAGCAGTACTTC

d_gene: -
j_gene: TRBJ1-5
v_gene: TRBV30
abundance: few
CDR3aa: CAWSGQPQHF
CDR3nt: TGTGCCTGGAGTGGGCAGCCCCAGCATTTT

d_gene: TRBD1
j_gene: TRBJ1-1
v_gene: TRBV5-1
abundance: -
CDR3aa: CASSFGDRGMNTEAFF
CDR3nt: TGCGCCAGCAGCTTTGGGGACAGAGGGATGAACACTGAAGCTTTCTTT

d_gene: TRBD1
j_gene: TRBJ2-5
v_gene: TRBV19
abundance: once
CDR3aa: CASSGRDRASETQYF
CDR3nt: TGTGCCAGTAGTGGCCGGGACAGGGCCTCGGAGACCCAGTACTTC

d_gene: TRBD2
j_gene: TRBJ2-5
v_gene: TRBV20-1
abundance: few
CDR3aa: CSGKLAGETQYF
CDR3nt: TGCAGTGGCAAACTAGCGGGAGAGACCCAGTACTTC

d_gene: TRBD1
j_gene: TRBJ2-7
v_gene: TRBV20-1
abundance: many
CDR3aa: CSATGQGFYEQYF
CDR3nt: TGCAGTGCTACGGGACAGGGATTCTACGAGCAGTACTTC

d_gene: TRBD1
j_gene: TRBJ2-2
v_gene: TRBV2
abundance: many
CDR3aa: CASSPGQGGTGELFF
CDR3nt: TGTGCCAGCAGTCCGGGACAGGGGGGCACCGGGGAGCTGTTTTTT

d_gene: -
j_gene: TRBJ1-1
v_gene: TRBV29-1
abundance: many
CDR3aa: CSVSTEYNTEAFF
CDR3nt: TGCAGCGTTTCGACGGAATACAACACTGAAGCTTTCTTT

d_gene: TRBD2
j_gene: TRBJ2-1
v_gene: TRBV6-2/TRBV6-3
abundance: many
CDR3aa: CASSYVKRGVSSYNEQFF
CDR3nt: TGTGCCAGCAGTTACGTTAAACGGGGGGTTAGCTCCTACAATGAGCAGTTCTTC

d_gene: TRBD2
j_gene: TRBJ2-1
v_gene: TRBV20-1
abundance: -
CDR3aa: CSARGLAGGLSDEQFF
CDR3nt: TGCAGTGCTAGGGGGCTGGCGGGAGGCCTCAGCGATGAGCAGTTCTTC

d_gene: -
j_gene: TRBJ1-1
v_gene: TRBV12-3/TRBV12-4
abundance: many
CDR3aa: CASSLGVRGTEAFF
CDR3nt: TGTGCCAGCAGTTTAGGAGTACGGGGGACTGAAGCTTTCTTT

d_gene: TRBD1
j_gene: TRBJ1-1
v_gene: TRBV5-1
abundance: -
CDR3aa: CASRAGTGGEGGTEAFF
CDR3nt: TGCGCCAGCAGGGCCGGGACAGGGGGCGAAGGTGGCACTGAAGCTTTCTTT

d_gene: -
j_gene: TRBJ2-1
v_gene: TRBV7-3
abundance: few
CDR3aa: CASSPRPIPALNEQFF
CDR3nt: TGTGCCAGCAGCCCCCGCCCTATACCAGCGCTCAATGAGCAGTTCTTC

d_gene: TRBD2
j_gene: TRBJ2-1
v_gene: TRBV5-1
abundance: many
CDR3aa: CASSLGLAGGPGNEQFF
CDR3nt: TGCGCCAGCAGCTTGGGACTAGCGGGAGGGCCAGGGAATGAGCAGTTCTTC

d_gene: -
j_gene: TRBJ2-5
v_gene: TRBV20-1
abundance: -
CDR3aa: CSASRGRVGETQYF
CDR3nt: TGCAGTGCTAGCCGGGGGCGCGTGGGAGAGACCCAGTACTTC

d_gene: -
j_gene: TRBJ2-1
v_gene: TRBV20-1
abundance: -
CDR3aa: CSASPSLYNEQFF
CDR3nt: TGCAGTGCATCCCCTAGCCTCTACAATGAGCAGTTCTTC

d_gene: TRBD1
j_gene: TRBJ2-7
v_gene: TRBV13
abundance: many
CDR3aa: CASSSRDRGYEQYF
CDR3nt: TGTGCCAGCAGCTCCCGGGACAGGGGCTACGAGCAGTACTTC

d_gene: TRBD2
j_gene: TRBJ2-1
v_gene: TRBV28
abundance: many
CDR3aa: CASSLSGGLAGVSEQFF
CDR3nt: TGTGCCAGCAGTTTATCCGGAGGACTAGCGGGAGTGAGTGAGCAGTTCTTC

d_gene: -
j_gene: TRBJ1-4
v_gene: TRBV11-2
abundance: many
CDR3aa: CASSLDGAGNEKLFF
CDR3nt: TGTGCCAGCAGCTTAGACGGGGCAGGGAATGAAAAACTGTTTTTT

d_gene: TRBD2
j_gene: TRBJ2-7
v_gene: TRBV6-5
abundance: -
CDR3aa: CASSSTSDSYEQYF
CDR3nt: TGTGCCAGCAGTTCTACTAGCGACTCCTACGAGCAGTACTTC

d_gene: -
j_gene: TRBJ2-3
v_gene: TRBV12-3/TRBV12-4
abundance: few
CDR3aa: CASSLGRVSTDTQYF
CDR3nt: TGTGCCAGCAGTTTAGGCCGGGTTAGCACAGATACGCAGTATTTT

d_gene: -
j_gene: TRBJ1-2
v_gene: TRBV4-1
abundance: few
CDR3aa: CASSQDSGWSGDYGYTF
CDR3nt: TGCGCCAGCAGCCAAGATTCGGGCTGGTCAGGGGACTATGGCTACACCTTC

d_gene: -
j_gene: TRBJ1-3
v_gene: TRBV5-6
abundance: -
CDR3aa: CASSDGVTYEQYFGPDTIYF
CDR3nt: -

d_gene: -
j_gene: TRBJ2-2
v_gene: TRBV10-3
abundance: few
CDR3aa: CAISDPDSYTGELFF
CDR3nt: TGTGCCATCAGTGACCCGGACAGTTACACCGGGGAGCTGTTTTTT

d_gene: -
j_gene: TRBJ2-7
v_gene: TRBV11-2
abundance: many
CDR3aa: CASSFSPGEQYF
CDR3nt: TGTGCCAGCAGCTTTTCTCCGGGCGAGCAGTACTTC

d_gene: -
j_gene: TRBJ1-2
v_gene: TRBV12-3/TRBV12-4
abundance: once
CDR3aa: CASSSQGYGHTF
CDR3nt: TGTGCCAGCAGTTCCCAGGGCTATGGCCACACCTTC

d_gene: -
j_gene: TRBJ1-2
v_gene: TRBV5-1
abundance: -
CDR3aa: CASSPGQSGGYTF
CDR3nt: TGCGCCAGCAGCCCCGGGCAAAGCGGGGGCTACACCTTC

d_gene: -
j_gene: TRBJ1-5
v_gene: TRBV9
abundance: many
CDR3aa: CASSVSPGQPQHF
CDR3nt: TGTGCCAGCAGCGTATCCCCGGGTCAGCCCCAGCATTTT

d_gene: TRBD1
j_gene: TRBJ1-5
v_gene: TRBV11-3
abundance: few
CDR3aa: CASSAGTGNNQPQHF
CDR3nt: TGTGCCAGCAGCGCCGGGACAGGGAACAATCAGCCCCAGCATTTT

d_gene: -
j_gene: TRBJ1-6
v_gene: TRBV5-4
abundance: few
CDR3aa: CASSLGTPADNSPLHF
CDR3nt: TGTGCCAGCAGCTTGGGGACACCAGCGGATAATTCACCCCTCCACTTT